The 5 T cell receptor beta chains below all came from one sample that was sequenced in a study of cytomegalovirus exposure and HLA in healthy donors. A multiplex PCR was run with 60 Vbeta primers and 13 Jbeta primers. This table comes from immunoSEQ multiplex PCR, and its TCRdb copy is limited to in-frame clones, with some not included. The sample records about 180,000 clones, approximately 80% being singletons. The sequenced sample was PBMCs. The receptors were gathered from a woman in her forties or fifties in good health and CMV-seronegative.

The chain employs TRBV9 and TRBJ1-1, with D possibly TRBD1 on 6 matching bases. This CDR3 is 14 amino acids long. Per the germline V gene, CDR1 is SGDLS and CDR2 is YYNGEE. The V end was cut by 3 bases, the J end by 4 bases, with 13 bases between. CDR3 DNA sequence: TGTGCCAGCAGCGGGCCACAGGGATCCACTGAAGCTTTCTTT. Translating it yields CASSGPQGSTEAFF.

The V call is TRBV5-8, the J call TRBJ1-2; TRBD1 matches 8 bases. Germline CDR1 SGHTS, CDR2 YDEGEE. The V segment lost 3 bases and the J segment 2 bases; nucleotides outside the gene matches: 6. The CDR3 length is 15 residues. In DNA, the CDR3 is TGTGCCAGCAGCTCTCCGACAGGGGACAACTATGGCTACACCTTC. Its translation: CASSSPTGDNYGYTF. The variable domain in full, completed from reference TRBV5-8 and TRBJ1-2, reads EAGVTQSPTHLIKTRGQQATLRCSPISGHTSVYWYQQALGLGLQFLLWYDEGEERNRGNFPPRFSGRQFPNYSSELNVNALELEDSALYLCASSSPTGDNYGYTFGSGTRLTVV.

This chain connects TRBV9 to TRBJ2-3; D remains unclear. Germline V lookup: CDR1 SGDLS, CDR2 YYNGEE. Trimming pared 4 bases from V and 2 bases from J, leaving 11 bases between. The CDR3 runs 14 residues. The DNA for the CDR3 is TGTGCCAGCAGCCCCCTACCCCCCACAGATACGCAGTATTTT. This encodes CASSPLPPTDTQYF.

The chain employs TRBV6-1 and TRBJ1-1; maybe TRBD1 (5 bases). CDR3 length: 15 residues. Per the germline V gene, CDR1 is MNHNS and CDR2 is SASEGT. V dropped 2 bases and J dropped 1 base, with 11 bases sitting between them. As DNA, the CDR3 is TGTGCCAGCAGTGAAATGGGAGGGGAGAACACTGAAGCTTTCTTT. Its protein is CASSEMGGENTEAFF.

The chain is built from TRBV11-3 and TRBJ2-2; 10 nucleotides align to TRBD2. CDR1 and CDR2 (germline): SGHNT, YENEEA. Trimming took 0 bases from V and 4 from J; bases not matched to a gene: 8. The CDR3 extends over 18 amino acids. CDR3 in amino acids: CASSLDSGRARGTGELFF. The CDR3 coding sequence is TGTGCCAGCAGCTTAGACAGCGGGAGGGCCCGCGGCACCGGGGAGCTGTTTTTT.